This T cell receptor beta chain was observed in a study of identical twins. General study results and limits: Without tracking the same donors, conclusions rested on cross-sectional statistical analysis. Out-of-frame alpha sequences shared by twins were enriched for low generation probability.

CDR1 is DFQATT and CDR2 is SNEGSKA in the germline V gene (reference sequence). J gave up 7 bases and V 5 bases, and 6 bases lay outside the gene matches. There are 13 residues in the CDR3. TCRdb processed the 5' RACE reads anew with MiXCR; each CDR3 protein has one entry. The data contain around 1.7 million distinct CDR3 sequences, about 32% of them singletons. With regard to this clonotype: Its antigen is currently unknown.

Every sampled donor was Caucasian and healthy. What was sequenced was cord blood. This TCR was sampled from a newborn girl in good health. The chain carries TRBV20-1 and TRBJ2-5; 11 bases map to TRBD2. The CDR3 bases are TGCAGTGCTGGGACTAGCGGTTCGTGGACCCAGTACTTC. It encodes CSAGTSGSWTQYF.